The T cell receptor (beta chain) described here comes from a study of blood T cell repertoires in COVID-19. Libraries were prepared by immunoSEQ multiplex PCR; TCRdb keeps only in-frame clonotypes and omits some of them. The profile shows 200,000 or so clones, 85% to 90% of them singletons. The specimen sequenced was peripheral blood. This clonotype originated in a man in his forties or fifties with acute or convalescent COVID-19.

CDR3 sequence: CASSIRLAGWGTDTQYF. CDR3 bases: TGTGCCAGCAGTATTAGACTAGCGGGGTGGGGCACAGATACGCAGTATTTT. V usage is TRBV27 and J usage is TRBJ2-3; 11 bases are a match to TRBD2. V shed 5 bases and J 1 base; nucleotides not matched to a gene: 8. The CDR3 extends over 17 amino acids. CDR1 and CDR2 (germline): MNHEY, SMNVEV (reference sequence).